Below, one T cell receptor (beta chain) is given with its context. Its antigen is undetermined. CDR1 and CDR2 (germline): SNHLY, FYNNEI. The CDR3 runs to 14 residues. V lost 6 bases and J lost 7; bases outside the gene matches: 6. This specimen comes from a study of cytomegalovirus exposure and HLA in healthy donors. On the study more broadly: An early data release held 79 million or so unique TCRs from HLA-typed donors.

The primer mix had 60 Vbeta and 13 Jbeta primers. Libraries were prepared by immunoSEQ multiplex PCR; TCRdb keeps only in-frame clonotypes and omits some of them. The sample shows roughly 100,000 clones, just over 70% of them seen only once. Study conclusions and caveats: Some public TCRs appeared in many individuals, while most sequences were rare.

Material: PBMCs. The chain uses TRBV2 and TRBJ1-6, with 7 bases matching TRBD1. The source is a boy aged 5-17 years in good health and CMV-seronegative. CDR3 sequence reads: CASRQTGPNSPLHF. The CDR3 coding sequence is TGTGCCAGCAGACAGACAGGGCCGAATTCACCCCTCCACTTT.